This TCR beta chain comes out of a study of T-cell reconstitution after alpha-beta-depleted transplantation in children. The CDR3 loop spans 17 amino acids. The V gene's germline CDR1 is SGHRS and CDR2 YFSETQ. V gave up 2 bases and J gave up 1 base, with 18 bases separating them. The TCRbeta library was prepared with unique molecular identifiers. TCRdb redid the calling of the PCR reads with MiXCR, one entry per CDR3 protein. The sample yields around 500,000 distinct CDR3 sequences, around 13% seen once. This sample comprised PBMCs from the stem cell graft donor, obtained from the stem cell graft. The genes are TRBV5-1 and TRBJ2-5; D not resolved. The TCR was taken from a human donor who donated a stem cell graft to a child with combined immunodeficiency. In DNA form, the CDR3 reads TGCGCCAGCAGCTTTCTACGGGCCGCTCTCGGCCAAGAGACCCAGTACTTC. Translating it yields CASSFLRAALGQETQYF.